These 18 T cell receptor beta chains share one sample of origin, sequenced in a study of CD8+ T cells in alopecia areata. RNA was extracted and reverse transcribed into cDNA as the sequencing template. This table comes from immunoSEQ multiplex PCR, and its TCRdb copy is limited to in-frame clones, with some not included. Altogether some 99,000 clones are present, over 40% being singletons, with the ten largest covering 0.6% to 0.85%. The sample was CD4+ T cells sorted from blood. The receptors derive from a human donor with alopecia areata.

This clone was observed a few times. The V and J genes are TRBV29-1 and TRBJ2-7, with D unresolved. V was clipped by 3 bases and J by 1 base, with 10 bases between them. Germline CDR1 reads SQVTM; CDR2 reads ANQGSEA. CDR3 length equals 13 residues. CDR3 nucleotides: TGCAGCGTTGAGGGAATAAAGTCCTACGAGCAGTACTTC. It is translated as CSVEGIKSYEQYF.

The chain links TRBV11-3 to TRBJ2-1; TRBD2 might be the D (6 bases). This CDR3 has 13 amino acids. The germline gives CDR1 SGHNT, CDR2 YENEEA. Between the trimmed V and J ends, which lost 9 bases and 6 bases, there was a span of 15 bases. The CDR3 DNA reads TGTGCCAGTTCACTAGCTCCCCCCAATGAGCAGTTCTTC. This sequence encodes CASSLAPPNEQFF.

A few counts support this clone. This chain joins TRBV30 and TRBJ2-7; D could derive from TRBD1 or TRBD2 (5 bases each). V shed 2 bases and J shed 0 bases, with 8 bases lying between them. The CDR3 consists of 13 residues. Germline V CDR1 and CDR2: GTSNPN, SVGIG (reference sequence). The CDR3 loop is CAWSPGSSYEQYF. CDR3 DNA: TGTGCCTGGAGTCCAGGGAGCTCCTACGAGCAGTACTTC.

The table lists this clone with a few counts. V and J are TRBV18 and TRBJ2-1, with D uncertain. The CDR3 has 11 amino acids. Trimming shortened V by 2 bases and J by 15 bases, and 11 bases separated the two germline ends. In germline, CDR1 is KGHSH, CDR2 LQKENI. CDR3 in amino acids: CASSPAESRFF. In DNA, the CDR3 is TGTGCCAGCTCACCAGCGGAGAGTCGGTTCTTC.

In its sample, this clone was seen a few times. This sample also contains other DNA sequences that code for the same CDR3. The chain uses TRBV29-1 and TRBJ2-2; D might be TRBD2 (5 bases). V was cut by 6 bases and J by 0 bases, with 5 bases left in between. The CDR3 totals 12 residues. Germline CDR1 and CDR2: SQVTM and ANQGSEA. CDR3 protein: CSVGTNTGELFF. DNA for the CDR3: TGCAGCGTCGGGACGAACACCGGGGAGCTGTTTTTT.

The chain joins TRBV4-3 to TRBJ2-3, with TRBD1 matching over 8 bases. Germline CDR1 is LGHNA and CDR2 is YSLEER. This CDR3 comprises 15 residues. V lost 4 bases to trimming and J lost 4 bases; unmatched junction nucleotides: 7. CDR3 DNA sequence: TGCGCCAGCAGCCGAGGACAGGGAAGAGCAGATACGCAGTATTTT. This codes for CASSRGQGRADTQYF.

This clone qualifies as medium-sized. One end of the junction fails to match germline, which may point to a read error. The genes are TRBV11-2 and TRBJ2-3; D is perhaps TRBD2 (5 bases). This CDR3 has 13 residues. The germline gives CDR1 SGHAT, CDR2 FQNNGV. The CDR3 reads CASSVEGWDTQYF. Here the CDR3 DNA reads TGTGCCAGCAGCGTAGAGGGTTGGGATACGCAGTATTTT. Using reference TRBV11-2 and TRBJ2-3 for the parts outside the CDR3, the full variable domain is EAGVAQSPRYKIIEKRQSVAFWCNPISGHATLYWYQQILGQGPKLLIQFQNNGVVDDSQLPKDRFSAERLKGVDSTLKIQPAKLEDSAVYLCASSVEGWDTQYFGPGTRLTVL.

V and J are TRBV30 and TRBJ2-7; TRBD2 matches 15 bases. Per germline, CDR1 GTSNPN and CDR2 SVGIG (reference sequence). There are 18 residues in the CDR3. Trimming at V came to 1 base and at J to 3 bases, leaving 10 bases not matched to a gene. The CDR3 DNA sequence: TGTGCCTGGAGTGGAACAACCGGGACTAGCGGGGGGTTCTACGAGCAGTACTTC. Its protein is CAWSGTTGTSGGFYEQYF.

The chain has TRBV29-1 and TRBJ1-2; D uncertain. The CDR3 has 13 residues. CDR1 and CDR2 (germline): SQVTM, ANQGSEA. V was pared by 3 bases and J by 1 base, with 9 bases between. CDR3 protein: CSVDKGNNYGYTF. The CDR3 bases are TGCAGCGTTGACAAGGGAAATAACTATGGCTACACCTTC.

This clone was seen only a few times. V gene TRBV11-3 combines with J gene TRBJ2-1; the D is unclear. The V and J ends lost 5 bases and 9 bases respectively, with 11 bases between them. Germline V gene lookup returns CDR1 SGHNT and CDR2 YENEEA. CDR3 size: 12 residues. Here the CDR3 reads CASSGNVGEQFF. In DNA, the CDR3 is TGTGCCAGCAGCGGAAACGTGGGTGAGCAGTTCTTC.

There are a few counts of this clone. Other nucleotide sequences from this sample produce the same CDR3. J is TRBJ2-7 and V is TRBV29-1; D assignment may be TRBD1 or TRBD2 (5 bases each). Trimming took 6 bases from V and 5 from J, leaving 8 bases between them. Germline V gene sequence: CDR1 SQVTM, CDR2 ANQGSEA. The CDR3 has 10 residues. The DNA for the CDR3 is TGCAGCGTGGGGACGGACGAGCAGTACTTC. Protein: CSVGTDEQYF.

The chain carries TRBV4-3 and TRBJ2-1, with 7 bases lining up with TRBD1. The CDR3 spans 15 residues. The J segment lost 9 bases and the V segment lost 0 bases, leaving 8 bases of the junction unmatched. Germline values: CDR1 LGHNA, CDR2 YSLEER. This chain's CDR3 is CASSQDRDRVSEQFF. CDR3 coding DNA: TGCGCCAGCAGCCAAGATCGTGACAGGGTCAGTGAGCAGTTCTTC.

This clone was counted between two and nine times. The V gene is TRBV29-1, the J gene TRBJ1-2; weak D call: TRBD1 (5 bases). This CDR3 comprises 11 residues. Germline CDR1 SQVTM, CDR2 ANQGSEA. V was cut by 8 bases and J by 4 bases, with 11 bases left in between. Written as DNA, the CDR3 is TGCAGCACCACAAGGGGCTATGGCTACACCTTC. Its translation: CSTTRGYGYTF.

This clone was counted once. The chain carries TRBV11-2 and TRBJ2-3, with unresolved D. Trimming pared 1 base from V and 4 bases from J, leaving 9 bases between. Germline-derived CDR1 and CDR2 are SGHAT and FQNNGV. The CDR3 runs 14 residues. CDR3 nucleotides: TGTGCCAGCAGCTTAGTACGATCGCCAGATACGCAGTATTTT. Its protein product is CASSLVRSPDTQYF.

CDR3 bases: TGTGCCAGCAGTTTCGGTTTTGGTGATCAGCCCCAGCATTTT. Protein sequence: CASSFGFGDQPQHF. The gene calls are TRBV6-6 and TRBJ1-5; D gene uncertain. Germline V lookup: CDR1 MNHNY, CDR2 SVGAGI (reference sequence). Trimming stripped 4 bases from V and 5 bases from J, with 12 bases between. The CDR3 is 14 amino acids.

The chain has TRBV18 and TRBJ2-3, with D possibly matching TRBD2 (5 bases). CDR1 and CDR2 (germline): KGHSH, LQKENI. V lost 5 bases, J lost 4 bases, and 13 bases lay in between. The CDR3 is made up of 14 amino acids. The DNA for the CDR3 is TGTGCCAGCTCAGGCGTAGAGGGCGCAGATACGCAGTATTTT. This encodes CASSGVEGADTQYF.

This clone appeared a few times. This rearrangement joins TRBV23-1 to TRBJ2-5; D possibly corresponds to TRBD2 (5 bases). TRBV23-1 has ORF status, its function being uncertain. Trimming took 3 bases from V and 5 from J, leaving 19 bases between them. This CDR3 has 16 residues. The CDR3 DNA is TGCGCCAGCAGTCACCTTGAGGACTTGGAAGGGGAGACCCAGTACTTC. This codes for CASSHLEDLEGETQYF.

The CDR3 reads CASSFNRTEIFSGANVLTF. The CDR3 bases are TGTGCCAGCAGCTTTAATCGGACGGAAATCTTCTCTGGGGCCAACGTCCTGACTTTC. The chain is built from TRBV7-2 and TRBJ2-6, with unresolved D. The CDR3 has 19 amino acids. Trimming shortened V by 3 bases and J by 0 bases, and 18 bases separated the two germline ends. Germline V gene lookup returns CDR1 SGHTA and CDR2 FQGNSA. The entire variable domain, with the rest obtained from reference TRBV7-2 and TRBJ2-6, is as follows: GAGVSQSPSNKVTEKGKDVELRCDPISGHTALYWYRQSLGQGLEFLIYFQGNSAPDKSGLPSDRFSAERTGGSVSTLTIQRTQQEDSAVYLCASSFNRTEIFSGANVLTFGAGSRLTVL.